This T cell receptor (beta chain) emerged from a study of T cell responses to AZD1222 COVID-19 vaccine. Across the whole study: Second-dose intervals of approximately 4 or approximately 12 weeks were pooled.

General study findings and limits: Spike-specific TCR breadth rose after two AZD1222 doses, and depth rose as well.

This CDR3 contains 17 residues. Germline assignment: CDR1 LGHNA and CDR2 YSLEER. Trimming took 2 bases from V and 5 from J; bases not matched to a gene: 13. A word on this clone: The antigen remains undetermined.

Measured with immunoSEQ multiplex PCR; TCRdb has only the in-frame clones, and not every one. The sample has 100,000 to 150,000 clones, about 89% seen once. V gene TRBV4-3 combines with J gene TRBJ2-3; TRBD1 aligns across 7 bases. This clonotype was sampled from an adult in good health. Material: peripheral blood, obtained on day 0 of AZD1222 vaccination. This CDR3 is CASSQYRQGTVGDTQYF. CDR3 nucleotide sequence: TGCGCCAGCAGCCAATATAGACAGGGTACGGTTGGAGATACGCAGTATTTT.